This T cell receptor (beta chain) was found in a study of PD-1 blockade in classical Hodgkin lymphoma. Whole-study results and caveats: Reported baseline diversity: healthy donors highest, relapsed/refractory patients lowest. Newly diagnosed and completely responding patients shared comparable baseline diversity.

In regard to this clone: Its antigen remains unknown.

Measured with immunoSEQ multiplex PCR; TCRdb has only the in-frame clones, and not every one. The sample lists 45,000 to 60,000 clones; roughly 80% were seen once. Each patient experienced a relapse that followed autologous stem cell transplantation, and brentuximab vedotin exposure varied. Best response was recorded as complete response, partial response or progressive disease. J was trimmed by 10 bases and V by 2 bases; bases with no gene match: 7. CDR1 and CDR2 (germline): MNHEY, SVGAGI. The CDR3 covers 15 residues. This specimen was peripheral blood mononuclear cells (PBMCs), taken at baseline. The rearrangement links TRBV6-5 to TRBJ2-2, with 10 bases aligning to TRBD2. The sequence was collected from a human donor with classical Hodgkin lymphoma. The CDR3 loop is CASSYVASGGQELFF. CDR3 in DNA: TGTGCCAGCAGTTACGTCGCTAGCGGGGGACAGGAGCTGTTTTTT.